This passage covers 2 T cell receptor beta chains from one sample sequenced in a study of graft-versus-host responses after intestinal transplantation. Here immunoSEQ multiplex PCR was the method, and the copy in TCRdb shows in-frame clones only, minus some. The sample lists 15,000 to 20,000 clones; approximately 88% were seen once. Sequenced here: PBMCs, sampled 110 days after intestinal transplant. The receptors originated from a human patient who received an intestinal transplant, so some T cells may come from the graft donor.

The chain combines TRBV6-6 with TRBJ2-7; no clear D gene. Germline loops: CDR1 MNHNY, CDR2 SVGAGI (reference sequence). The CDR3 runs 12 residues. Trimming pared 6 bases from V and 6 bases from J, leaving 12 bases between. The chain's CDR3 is CASRRANSEQYF. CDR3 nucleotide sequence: TGTGCCAGCAGAAGGGCCAATAGCGAGCAGTACTTC.

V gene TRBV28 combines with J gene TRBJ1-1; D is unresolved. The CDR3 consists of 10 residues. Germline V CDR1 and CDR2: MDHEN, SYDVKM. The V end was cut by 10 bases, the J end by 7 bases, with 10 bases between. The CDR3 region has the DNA TGTGCCACACGACTACGTGAAGCTTTCTTT. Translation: CATRLREAFF.